This TCR beta chain was captured in a study of blood T cell repertoires in COVID-19. As for the study in general: Spain, Italy and the United States supplied samples that represented acute and convalescent COVID-19. Sample material is recorded as cDNA or gDNA derived from T cells, B-cell-depleted T cells, or PBMCs.

Per the original data handling: Amplification of reference gene primers provided the estimated nucleated cell counts. TCRdb keeps only in-frame clones here, not all; method: immunoSEQ multiplex PCR. V and J calls and clone size come straight from that table; D and trimming were deduced from the DNA. This sample yields some 33,000 clones, of which about 91% are seen a single time; 5.4% belongs to the top ten. The clonotype originates from a human donor in a cohort sampled during active COVID-19. Sequencing used peripheral blood.

This CDR3 reads CASSLLQVTDTQYF. The CDR3 nucleotides are TGTGCCAGCAGCTTACTCCAGGTCACAGATACGCAGTATTTT. This sequence joins TRBV7-9 and TRBJ2-3, with D unresolved. Germline V gene sequence: CDR1 SEHNR, CDR2 FQNEAQ (reference sequence). The ends were cut back, 2 bases at V and 2 bases at J, with 8 bases in the middle. The CDR3 length is 14 residues.